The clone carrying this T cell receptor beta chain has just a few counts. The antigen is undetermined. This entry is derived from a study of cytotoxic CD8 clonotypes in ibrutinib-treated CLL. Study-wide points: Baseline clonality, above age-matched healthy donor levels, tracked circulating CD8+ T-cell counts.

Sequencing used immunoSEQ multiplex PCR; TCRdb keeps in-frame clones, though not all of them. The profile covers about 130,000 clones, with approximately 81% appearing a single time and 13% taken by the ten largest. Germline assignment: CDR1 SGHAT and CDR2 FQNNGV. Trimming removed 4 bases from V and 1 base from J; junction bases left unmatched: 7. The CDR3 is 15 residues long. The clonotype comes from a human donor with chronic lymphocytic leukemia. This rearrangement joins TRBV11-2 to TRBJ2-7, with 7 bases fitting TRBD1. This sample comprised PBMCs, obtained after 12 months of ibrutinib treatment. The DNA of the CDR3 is TGTGCCAGCAGCTCATTGGGACAGTCGTCCTACGAGCAGTACTTC. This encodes CASSSLGQSSYEQYF.